The clone carrying this T cell receptor (beta chain) has only a few counts. Its antigen remains unknown. This sample stems from a study of response to subunit inactivated influenza vaccine. TCRdb fed the RT-PCR reads into MiXCR, producing one record per CDR3 protein. Found here are more than 450,000 distinct CDR3 sequences, 7.5% to 8.5% of them singletons; the top ten hold 10% to 15%. Findings and caveats of the study: A suggestion made by the authors is that each seasonal influenza vaccination recruits few new T cells.

Germline-derived CDR1 and CDR2 are KGHSY and FQNENV. Unmatched junction bases numbered 10, after V lost 6 bases and J lost 6 bases. The CDR3 loop spans 15 amino acids. This sequence was found in a man between 50 and 69 years old who received an inactivated influenza vaccine. This chain links TRBV16 with TRBJ2-3, with 9 bases lining up with TRBD1. Sequenced here: PBMCs from blood, sampled approximately 25 months after vaccination. In DNA form, the CDR3 reads TGTGCCAGCAGTCGTCTCGGGACAGGGCTCGATACGCAGTATTTT. Protein: CASSRLGTGLDTQYF.